This entry is about one TCR beta chain. Its antigen is currently unknown. The data originate from a study of CD8+ T cells in alopecia areata. Study observations and caveats: Mice showed clearer TCR sharing than patients did, a gap that was possibly HLA-related. Researchers report lesional scalp, most notably alopecia totalis/universalis, outstripped normal scalp in clonality.

Looked up from germline, CDR1 is KGHSH and CDR2 is LQKENI. Deletions cut 0 bases from V and 8 bases from J, with 8 bases between. This CDR3 is built from 13 residues. Isolated RNA was reverse transcribed into cDNA used as the sequencing template. This table comes from immunoSEQ multiplex PCR, and its TCRdb copy is limited to in-frame clones, with some not included. The sample contains about 130,000 clones, roughly 54% of which appear only once. This TCR came from a human donor with alopecia areata. The chain has TRBV18 and TRBJ2-1; TRBD2 is a possible D gene (6 bases). Sequencing used CD4+ T cells sorted from blood, obtained at week 0. The CDR3 spells CASSPPGEDEQFF. The CDR3 nucleotides are TGTGCCAGCTCACCACCGGGGGAGGATGAGCAGTTCTTC.